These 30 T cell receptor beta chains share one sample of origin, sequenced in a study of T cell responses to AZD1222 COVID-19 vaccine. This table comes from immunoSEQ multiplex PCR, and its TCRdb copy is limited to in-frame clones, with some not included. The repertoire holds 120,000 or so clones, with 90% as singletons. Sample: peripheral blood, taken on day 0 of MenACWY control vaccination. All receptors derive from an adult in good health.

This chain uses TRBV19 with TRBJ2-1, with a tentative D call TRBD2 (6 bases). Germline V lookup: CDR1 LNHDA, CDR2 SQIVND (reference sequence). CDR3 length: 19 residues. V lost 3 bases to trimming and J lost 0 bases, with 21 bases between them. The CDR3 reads CASSIPSAGWIGSYNEQFF. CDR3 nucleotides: TGTGCCAGTAGTATCCCGTCCGCGGGGTGGATAGGCTCCTACAATGAGCAGTTCTTC.

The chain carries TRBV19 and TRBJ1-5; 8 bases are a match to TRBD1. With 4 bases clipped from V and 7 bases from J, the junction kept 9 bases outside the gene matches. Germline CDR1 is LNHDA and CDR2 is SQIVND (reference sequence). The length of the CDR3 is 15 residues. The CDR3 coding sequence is TGTGCCAGTAGTACCGCCGGGACAGGAGGCCAGCCCCAGCATTTT. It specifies CASSTAGTGGQPQHF.

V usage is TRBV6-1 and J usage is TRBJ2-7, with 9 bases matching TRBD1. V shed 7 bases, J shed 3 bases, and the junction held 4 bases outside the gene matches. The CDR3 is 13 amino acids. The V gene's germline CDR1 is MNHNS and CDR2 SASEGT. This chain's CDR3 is CASTPGQGYEQYV. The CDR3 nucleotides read TGTGCCAGCACACCGGGACAGGGCTACGAGCAGTACGTC.

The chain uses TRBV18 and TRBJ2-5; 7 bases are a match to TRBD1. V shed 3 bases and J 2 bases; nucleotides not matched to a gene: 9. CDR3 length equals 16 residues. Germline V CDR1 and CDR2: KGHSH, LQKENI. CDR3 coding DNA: TGTGCCAGCTCACCGGTATCCGGGACAGTACAAGAGACCCAGTACTTC. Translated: CASSPVSGTVQETQYF.

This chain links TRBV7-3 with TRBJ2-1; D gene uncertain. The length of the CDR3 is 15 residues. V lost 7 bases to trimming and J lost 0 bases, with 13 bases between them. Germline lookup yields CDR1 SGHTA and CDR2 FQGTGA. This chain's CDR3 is CASKPQADSYNEQFF. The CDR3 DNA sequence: TGTGCCAGCAAACCGCAGGCGGACTCCTACAATGAGCAGTTCTTC.

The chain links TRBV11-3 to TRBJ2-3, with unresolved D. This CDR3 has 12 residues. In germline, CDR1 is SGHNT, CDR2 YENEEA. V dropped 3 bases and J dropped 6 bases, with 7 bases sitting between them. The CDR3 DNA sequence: TGTGCCAGCAGCTTCAATCAGGATACGCAGTATTTT. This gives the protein CASSFNQDTQYF. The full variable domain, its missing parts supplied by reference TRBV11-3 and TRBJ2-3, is EAGVVQSPRYKIIEKKQPVAFWCNPISGHNTLYWYLQNLGQGPELLIRYENEEAVDDSQLPKDRFSAERLKGVDSTLKIQPAELGDSAVYLCASSFNQDTQYFGPGTRLTVL.

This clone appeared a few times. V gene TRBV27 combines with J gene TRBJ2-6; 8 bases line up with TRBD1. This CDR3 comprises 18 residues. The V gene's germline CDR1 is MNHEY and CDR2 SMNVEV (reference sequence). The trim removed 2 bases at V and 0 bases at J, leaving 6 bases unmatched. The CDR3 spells CASSLRDRPSSGANVLTF. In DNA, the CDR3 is TGTGCCAGCAGTTTAAGGGACAGGCCCAGCTCTGGGGCCAACGTCCTGACTTTC.

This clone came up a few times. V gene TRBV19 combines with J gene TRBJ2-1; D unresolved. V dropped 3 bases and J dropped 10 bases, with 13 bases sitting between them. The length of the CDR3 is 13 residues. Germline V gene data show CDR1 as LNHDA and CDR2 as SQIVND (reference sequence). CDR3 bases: TGTGCCAGTAGTATCTTACTGAGAGAGGAGCAGTTCTTC. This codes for CASSILLREEQFF.

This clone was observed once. The CDR3 bases are TGTGCCAGCAAAGCGGGGGGGCTTACCGGGGAGCTGTTTTTT. It is translated as CASKAGGLTGELFF. The chain joins TRBV2 to TRBJ2-2; TRBD2 matches 10 bases. The CDR3 covers 14 residues. Trimming took 7 bases from V and 5 from J; bases not matched to a gene: 4. Germline loops: CDR1 SNHLY, CDR2 FYNNEI. Combining the CDR3 with reference TRBV2 and TRBJ2-2 gives the whole variable domain EPEVTQTPSHQVTQMGQEVILRCVPISNHLYFYWYRQILGQKVEFLVSFYNNEISEKSEIFDDQFSVERPDGSNFTLKIRSTKLEDSAMYFCASKAGGLTGELFFGEGSRLTVL.

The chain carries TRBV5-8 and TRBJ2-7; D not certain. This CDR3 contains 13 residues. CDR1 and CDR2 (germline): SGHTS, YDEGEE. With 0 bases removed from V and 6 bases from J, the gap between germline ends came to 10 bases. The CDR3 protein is CASSLDRAIEQYV. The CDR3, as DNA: TGTGCCAGCAGCTTGGATAGGGCCATCGAGCAGTACGTC.

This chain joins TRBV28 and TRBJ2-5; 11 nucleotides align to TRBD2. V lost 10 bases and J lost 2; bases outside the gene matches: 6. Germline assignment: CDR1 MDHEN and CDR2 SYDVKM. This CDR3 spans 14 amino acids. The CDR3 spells CATWTSGYQETQYF. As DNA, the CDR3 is TGTGCCACCTGGACTAGCGGGTATCAAGAGACCCAGTACTTC.

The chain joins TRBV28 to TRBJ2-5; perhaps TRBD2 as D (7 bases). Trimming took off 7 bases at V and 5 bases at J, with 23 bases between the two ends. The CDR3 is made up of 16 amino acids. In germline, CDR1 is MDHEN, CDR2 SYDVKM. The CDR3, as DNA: TGTGCCAGCAATCAACCATTCCGGGGGGCGCGGGAGACCCAGTACTTC. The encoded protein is CASNQPFRGARETQYF. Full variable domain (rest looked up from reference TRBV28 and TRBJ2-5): DVKVTQSSRYLVKRTGEKVFLECVQDMDHENMFWYRQDPGLGLRLIYFSYDVKMKEKGDIPEGYSVSREKKERFSLILESASTNQTSMYLCASNQPFRGARETQYFGPGTRLLVL.

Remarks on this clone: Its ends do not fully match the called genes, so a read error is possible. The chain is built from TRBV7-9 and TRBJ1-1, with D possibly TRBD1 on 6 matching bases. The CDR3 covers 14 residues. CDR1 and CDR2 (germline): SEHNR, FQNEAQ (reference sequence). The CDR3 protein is CASRDKGGNAEAFF. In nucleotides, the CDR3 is TGTGCCAGCAGGGATAAAGGGGGGAACGCTGAAGCTTTCTTT.

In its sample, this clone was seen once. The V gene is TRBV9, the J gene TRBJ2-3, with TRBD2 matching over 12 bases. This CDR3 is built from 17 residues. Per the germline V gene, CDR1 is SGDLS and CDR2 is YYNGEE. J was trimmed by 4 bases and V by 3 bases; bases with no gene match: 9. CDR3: CASSATSGRNIPDTQYF. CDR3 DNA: TGTGCCAGCAGCGCAACTAGCGGGAGGAATATCCCAGATACGCAGTATTTT.

The CDR3 is CASSPTTHGRNSPLHF. The CDR3 coding sequence is TGTGCCAGCAGCCCAACGACCCACGGGCGGAATTCACCCCTCCACTTT. V is TRBV3-1 (or the pseudogene TRBV3-2) and J is TRBJ1-6; D is uncertain. This CDR3 spans 16 amino acids. The V gene's germline CDR1 is LGHDT and CDR2 YNNKEL (reference sequence). The V end lost 4 bases, the J end lost 7 bases, and 17 bases lay between the germline ends.

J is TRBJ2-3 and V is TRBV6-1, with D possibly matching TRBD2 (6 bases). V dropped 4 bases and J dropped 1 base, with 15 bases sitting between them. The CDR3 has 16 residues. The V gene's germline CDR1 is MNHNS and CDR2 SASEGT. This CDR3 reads CASSVLSREGTDTQYF. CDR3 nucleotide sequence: TGTGCCAGCAGTGTTTTGTCCAGGGAGGGCACAGATACGCAGTATTTT.

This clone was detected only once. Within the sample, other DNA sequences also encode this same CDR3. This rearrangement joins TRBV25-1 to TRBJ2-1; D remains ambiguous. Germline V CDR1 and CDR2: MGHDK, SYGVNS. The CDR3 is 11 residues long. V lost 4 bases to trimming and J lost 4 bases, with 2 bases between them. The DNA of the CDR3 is TGTGCCAGCAGTGGATACAATGAGCAGTTCTTC. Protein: CASSGYNEQFF.

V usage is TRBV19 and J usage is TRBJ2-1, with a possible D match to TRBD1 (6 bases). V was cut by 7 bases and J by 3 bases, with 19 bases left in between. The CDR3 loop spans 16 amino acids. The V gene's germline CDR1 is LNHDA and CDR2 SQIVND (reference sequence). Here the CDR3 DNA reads TGTGCCAGTACCAGAAGTACCGGGACACGCTACAATGAGCAGTTCTTC. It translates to CASTRSTGTRYNEQFF.

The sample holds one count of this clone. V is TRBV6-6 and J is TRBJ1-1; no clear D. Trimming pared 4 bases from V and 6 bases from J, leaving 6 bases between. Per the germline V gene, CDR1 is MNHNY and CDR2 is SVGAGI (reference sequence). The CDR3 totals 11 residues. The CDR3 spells CASSSQSEAFF. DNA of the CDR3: TGTGCCAGCAGTTCTCAGTCTGAAGCTTTCTTT.

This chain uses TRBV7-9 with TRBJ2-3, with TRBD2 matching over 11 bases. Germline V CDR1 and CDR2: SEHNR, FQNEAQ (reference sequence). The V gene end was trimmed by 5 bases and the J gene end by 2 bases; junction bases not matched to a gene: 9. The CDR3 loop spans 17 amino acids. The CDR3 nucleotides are TGTGCCAGCAGCCTAGAGAGACTAGCGGGGCTCACAGATACGCAGTATTTT. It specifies CASSLERLAGLTDTQYF.

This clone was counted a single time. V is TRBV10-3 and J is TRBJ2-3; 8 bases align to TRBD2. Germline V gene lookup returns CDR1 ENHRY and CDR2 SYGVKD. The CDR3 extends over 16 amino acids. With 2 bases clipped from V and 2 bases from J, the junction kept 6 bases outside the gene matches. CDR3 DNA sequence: TGTGCCATCAGTGAGACACTAGCGGAGCCCACAGATACGCAGTATTTT. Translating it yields CAISETLAEPTDTQYF.

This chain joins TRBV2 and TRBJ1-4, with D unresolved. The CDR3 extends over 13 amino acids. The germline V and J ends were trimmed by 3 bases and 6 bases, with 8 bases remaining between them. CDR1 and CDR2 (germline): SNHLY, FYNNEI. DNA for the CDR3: TGTGCCAGCAGTGATTTGAGATATGAAAAACTGTTTTTT. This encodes CASSDLRYEKLFF.

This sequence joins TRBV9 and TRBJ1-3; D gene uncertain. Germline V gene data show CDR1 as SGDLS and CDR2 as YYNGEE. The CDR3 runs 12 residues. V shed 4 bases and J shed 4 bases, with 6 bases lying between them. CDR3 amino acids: CASSPQGNTIYF. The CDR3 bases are TGTGCCAGCAGCCCCCAAGGAAACACCATATATTTT. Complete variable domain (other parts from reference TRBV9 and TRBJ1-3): DSGVTQTPKHLITATGQRVTLRCSPRSGDLSVYWYQQSLDQGLQFLIQYYNGEERAKGNILERFSAQQFPDLHSELNLSSLELGDSALYFCASSPQGNTIYFGEGSWLTVV.

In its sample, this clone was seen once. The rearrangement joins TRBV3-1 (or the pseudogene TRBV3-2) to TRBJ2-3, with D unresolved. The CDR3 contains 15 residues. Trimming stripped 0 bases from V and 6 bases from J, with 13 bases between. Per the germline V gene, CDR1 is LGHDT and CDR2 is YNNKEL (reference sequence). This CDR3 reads CASSQDLNGPDTQYF. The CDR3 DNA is TGTGCCAGCAGCCAAGATTTAAACGGGCCCGATACGCAGTATTTT.

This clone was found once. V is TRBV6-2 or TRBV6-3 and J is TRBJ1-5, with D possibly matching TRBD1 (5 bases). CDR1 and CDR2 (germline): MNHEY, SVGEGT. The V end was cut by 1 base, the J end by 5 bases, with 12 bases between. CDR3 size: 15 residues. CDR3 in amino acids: CASSYYIGADQPQHF. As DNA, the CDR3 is TGTGCCAGCAGTTACTACATCGGGGCCGATCAGCCCCAGCATTTT.

The CDR3 here is CASSQSRDGSYEQYF. The DNA for the CDR3 is TGTGCCAGCAGCCAGTCCCGCGACGGGAGCTACGAGCAGTACTTC. The J gene is TRBJ2-7, the V gene TRBV4-2; TRBD2 is a possible D gene (6 bases). V lost 3 bases and J 3 bases, leaving 15 bases between the germline ends. Germline V gene lookup returns CDR1 LGHNA and CDR2 YNFKEQ. The CDR3 loop spans 15 amino acids.

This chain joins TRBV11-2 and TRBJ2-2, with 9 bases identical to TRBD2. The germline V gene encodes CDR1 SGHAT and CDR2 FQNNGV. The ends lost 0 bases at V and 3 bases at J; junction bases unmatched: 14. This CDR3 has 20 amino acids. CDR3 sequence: CASSLERLFAGGPDTGELFF. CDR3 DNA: TGTGCCAGCAGCTTAGAGAGACTTTTCGCGGGGGGGCCCGACACCGGGGAGCTGTTTTTT. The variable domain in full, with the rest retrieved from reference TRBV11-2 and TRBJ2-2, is EAGVAQSPRYKIIEKRQSVAFWCNPISGHATLYWYQQILGQGPKLLIQFQNNGVVDDSQLPKDRFSAERLKGVDSTLKIQPAKLEDSAVYLCASSLERLFAGGPDTGELFFGEGSRLTVL.

The chain's CDR3 is CASSQAGTGGAWTEAFF. CDR3 nucleotides: TGTGCCAGCAGCCAGGCGGGGACAGGGGGCGCGTGGACTGAAGCTTTCTTT. The chain uses TRBV14 and TRBJ1-1; the match to TRBD1 covers 12 bases. V shed 3 bases, J shed 5 bases, and the junction held 10 bases outside the gene matches. CDR1 and CDR2 (germline): SGHDN, FVKESK. The CDR3 is 17 residues long. Combining the CDR3 with reference TRBV14 and TRBJ1-1 gives the whole variable domain EAGVTQFPSHSVIEKGQTVTLRCDPISGHDNLYWYRRVMGKEIKFLLHFVKESKQDESGMPNNRFLAERTGGTYSTLKVQPAELEDSGVYFCASSQAGTGGAWTEAFFGQGTRLTVV.

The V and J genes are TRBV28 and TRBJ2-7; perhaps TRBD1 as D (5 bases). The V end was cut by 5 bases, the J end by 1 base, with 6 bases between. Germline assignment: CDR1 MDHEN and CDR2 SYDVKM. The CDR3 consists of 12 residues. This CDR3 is CASSRGSYEQYV. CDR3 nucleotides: TGTGCCAGCAGTAGGGGATCCTACGAGCAGTACGTC.

DNA for the CDR3: TGTGCCAGCACGAGCGGGATCTACGAGCAGTACTTC. Translated, it gives CASTSGIYEQYF. The rearrangement uses TRBV2 and TRBJ2-7; the match to TRBD2 covers 7 bases. Germline V gives CDR1 SNHLY, CDR2 FYNNEI. V trimming: 7 bases; J trimming: 3 bases; junction bases outside the gene matches: 3. This CDR3 is 12 amino acids long.